The subject of this entry is one T cell receptor beta chain. This clone was seen more than once but under ten times. Its antigen remains unidentified. No base qualities exist here, and no much larger clone lies one base off it. Other DNA sequences in this sample translate to the same CDR3. The source of the sample is a study of blood T cell repertoires in COVID-19 (dated by TCRdb to the early 2020s). Study-level background: Samples covering the acute and convalescent phases of COVID-19 were provided by collaborators in the United States, Italy and Spain. Where HLA class I and class II types were available, the types were taken from metadata supplied by the sample provider, not from assay-based typing. The repertoires were released in a freely available public database meant as a resource for research on the immune response to SARS-CoV-2. The material from the prospective study consisted of cDNA or gDNA derived from T cells, B-cell-depleted T cells, or PBMCs. The sample metadata nearly always contained a de-identified subject ID, COVID-19 status, age in years and sex. Samples were obtained from the ongoing ImmuneRACE study (first 160 participants) and from some 1,200 subjects provided by 6 global collaborators. Deeply sampled blood TCRbeta repertoires from subjects exposed to, actively infected with, or recovered from COVID-19 were included in the dataset. General study outcomes and caveats: How much clinical and demographic metadata was included differed by source and by participant, and the metadata was provided uncurated.

TCRbeta CDR3 regions were amplified from genomic DNA using the immunoSEQ Assay, a bias-controlled multiplex PCR. The source study handled its data this way. The number of nucleated cells in each sample was estimated by amplification of reference gene primers within the assay. To quantify the absolute abundance of each unique TCRbeta CDR3 rearrangement, sequence reads were collapsed and filtered. Productive Simpson clonality was computed per sample as the square root of Simpson's diversity index over productive rearrangements. TCRdb limited this immuneACCESS table to in-frame rearrangements with V and J called. A share of clones is missing; checked studies link under half to unresolved V genes, and the rest is unexplained. V, J and clone size are taken as reported in that table, and D and trimming were inferred from the DNA itself. The sample table contains around 330,000 clones; only one count was recorded for 80% to 90% of them. The ten largest make up more than 8.5% of the sample.

The CDR3 goes from the cysteine to the phenylalanine over 13 residues. This entry keeps only the CDR3 DNA: 39 bases, framed from base 1. Via the germline V gene, CDR1 is SGHTA and CDR2 FQGTGA. V is trimmed back by 3 bases and J by 5 bases, and the junction contains 1 base that no gene match accounts for. Participants in the prospective study were enrolled through a virtual design, were aged roughly 18 to 100 years, and lived in roughly 26 United States geographic areas. In the prospective study, cohorts were assigned on the basis of participant-reported clinical history obtained from a screening survey and a study questionnaire. Recovered participants in ImmuneRACE Cohort 3 were defined by two consecutive negative NP/OP PCR tests, clearance by a healthcare professional, or resolution of symptoms. Mobile phlebotomists in the prospective study collected whole blood, serum and a nasopharyngeal or oropharyngeal swab from every participant. Additional blood draws and questionnaires over an approximately two-month period could optionally be provided by prospective study participants. Prospective study blood samples were shipped either frozen or at room temperature before DNA extraction.

This sequence uses TRBV7-3 and TRBJ2-1; 7 bases in the middle match TRBD1. The sample consisted of PBMCs or T cells enriched from blood (not recorded which). This TCR was recovered from a woman under 30 who had recovered from COVID-19. The CDR3: CASSLGQNNEQFF. The DNA reads TGTGCCAGCAGCTTGGGACAGAACAATGAGCAGTTCTTC.